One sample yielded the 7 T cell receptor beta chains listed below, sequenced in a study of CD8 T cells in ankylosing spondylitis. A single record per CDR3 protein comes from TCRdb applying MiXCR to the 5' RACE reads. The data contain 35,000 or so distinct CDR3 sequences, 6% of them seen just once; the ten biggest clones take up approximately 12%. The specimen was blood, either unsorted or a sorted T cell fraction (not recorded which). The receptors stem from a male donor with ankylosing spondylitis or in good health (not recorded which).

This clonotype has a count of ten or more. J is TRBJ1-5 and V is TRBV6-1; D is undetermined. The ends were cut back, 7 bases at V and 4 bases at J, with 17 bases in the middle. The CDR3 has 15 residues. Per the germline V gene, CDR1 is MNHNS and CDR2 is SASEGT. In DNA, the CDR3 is TGTGCCAGCACACGGAACTATCCACCTAATCAGCCCCAGCATTTT. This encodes CASTRNYPPNQPQHF.

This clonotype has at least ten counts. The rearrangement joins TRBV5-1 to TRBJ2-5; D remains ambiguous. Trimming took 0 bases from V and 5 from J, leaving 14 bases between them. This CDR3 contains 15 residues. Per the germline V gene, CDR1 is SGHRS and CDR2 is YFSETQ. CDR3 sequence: CASSLGSLSLETQYF. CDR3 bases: TGCGCCAGCAGCTTGGGGTCCCTTTCCCTGGAGACCCAGTACTTC.

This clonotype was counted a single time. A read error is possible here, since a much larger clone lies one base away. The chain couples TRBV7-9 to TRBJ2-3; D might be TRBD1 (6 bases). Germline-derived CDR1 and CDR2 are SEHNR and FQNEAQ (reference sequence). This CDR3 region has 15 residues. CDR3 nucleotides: TGTGCCAGCAGCGTATACCAGGGGCTCACAGATACGCCGTATTTT. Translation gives CASSVYQGLTDTPYF. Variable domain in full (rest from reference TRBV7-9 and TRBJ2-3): DTGVSQNPRHKITKRGQNVTFRCDPISEHNRLYWYRQTLGQGPEFLTYFQNEAQLEKSRLLSDRFSAERPKGSFSTLEIQRTEQGDSAMYLCASSVYQGLTDTPYFGPGTRLTVL.

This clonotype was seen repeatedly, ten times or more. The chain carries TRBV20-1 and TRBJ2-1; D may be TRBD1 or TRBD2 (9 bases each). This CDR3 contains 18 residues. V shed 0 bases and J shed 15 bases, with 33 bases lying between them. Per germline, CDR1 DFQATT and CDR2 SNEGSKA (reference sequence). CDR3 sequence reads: CSAREPTGGGRAVLSWFF. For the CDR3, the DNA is TGCAGTGCTAGAGAACCCACAGGGGGCGGGAGGGCCGTCCTTTCCTGGTTCTTC.

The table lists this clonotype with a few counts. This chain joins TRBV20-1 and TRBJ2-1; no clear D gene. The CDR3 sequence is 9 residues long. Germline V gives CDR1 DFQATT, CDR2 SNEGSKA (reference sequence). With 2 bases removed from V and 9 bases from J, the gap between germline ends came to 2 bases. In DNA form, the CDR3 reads TGCAGTGCTAGACGTGAGCAGTTCTTC. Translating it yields CSARREQFF.

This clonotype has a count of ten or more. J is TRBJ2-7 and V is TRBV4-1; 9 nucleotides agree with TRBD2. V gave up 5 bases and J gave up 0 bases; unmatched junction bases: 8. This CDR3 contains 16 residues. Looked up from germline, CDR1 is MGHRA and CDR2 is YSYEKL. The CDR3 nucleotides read TGCGCCAGCAGCAACAGACTAGCGGATAGCTCCTACGAGCAGTACTTC. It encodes CASSNRLADSSYEQYF.

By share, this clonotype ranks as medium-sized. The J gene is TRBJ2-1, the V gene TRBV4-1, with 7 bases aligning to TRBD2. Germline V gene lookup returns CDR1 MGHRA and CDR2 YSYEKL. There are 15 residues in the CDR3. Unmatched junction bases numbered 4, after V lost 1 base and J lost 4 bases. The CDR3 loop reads CASSQVVGGYNEQFF. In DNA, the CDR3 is TGCGCCAGCAGCCAAGTCGTGGGAGGGTACAATGAGCAGTTCTTC.